This TCR beta chain appears in the sequencing data of a study of blood T cell repertoires in COVID-19. Assay: immunoSEQ multiplex PCR; the TCRdb copy retains only in-frame clones and omits some. The sample has roughly 180,000 clones; 79% are singletons. CDR3 size: 15 residues. The J segment lost 2 bases and the V segment lost 5 bases, leaving 7 bases of the junction unmatched. In germline, CDR1 is SGHRS, CDR2 YFSETQ. Specimen: peripheral blood. This sequence joins TRBV5-1 and TRBJ1-2; 9 nucleotides align to TRBD1. The receptor comes from a woman aged 60 to 75 with COVID-19, enrolled during active disease. Here the CDR3 DNA reads TGCGCCAGCAGTATTCAGGGACAGGGAAACTATGGCTACACCTTC. It yields the protein CASSIQGQGNYGYTF.